A single sample gave rise to the 2 T cell receptor beta chains below, sequenced in a study of tumor and adjacent non-tumor tissue in lung cancer. The library came from three nested PCR rounds adapted from ARM-PCR protocols. In TCRdb, the multiplex PCR reads were re-called with MiXCR into one record per CDR3 protein. There are tens of thousands of distinct CDR3 sequences in the sample; 60% to 65% occur only once, and 30% lies in the top ten. This sample's RNA came from whole unsorted tissue. More than 3 cm separated this lung sample from the edge of the tumor. Sequences were obtained from distant non-tumor lung tissue. The receptors were gathered from a woman in her 70s with non-small cell lung cancer.

To note about this clonotype: The conserved final phenylalanine or tryptophan is absent from the CDR3, which likely points to a read error. The chain is built from TRBV11-1 and TRBJ2-3; 8 bases map to TRBD1. Germline V gene sequence: CDR1 SGHAT, CDR2 FQDESV (reference sequence). The CDR3 has 14 residues. The CDR3 is CVSSSDREADTQYL. The CDR3 bases are TGTGTCAGCAGCTCGGACAGGGAGGCAGATACGCAGTATTTA.

Turning to this clonotype: Likely a read error: the CDR3 ends without its conserved phenylalanine or tryptophan. The CDR3 reads CASSFTGPYEQYL. CDR3 nucleotide sequence: TGTGCCAGCAGTTTTACGGGTCCTTACGAGCAGTACTTA. The chain uses TRBV12-3 or TRBV12-4 and TRBJ2-7; D uncertain. The V end lost 3 bases, the J end lost 4 bases, and 10 bases lay between the germline ends. This CDR3 spans 13 amino acids.